What follows is one T cell receptor beta chain and its context. In germline, CDR1 is SGHNT, CDR2 YYREEE (reference sequence). The ends lost 0 bases at V and 3 bases at J; junction bases unmatched: 4. The length of the CDR3 is 16 residues. The data stem from a study of blood T cell repertoires in COVID-19. Study in general: T cells, B-cell-depleted T cells, or PBMCs supplied cDNA or gDNA.

TCRdb's table, derived via immunoSEQ multiplex PCR, lists solely in-frame clones and lacks some. The table records 110,000 to 150,000 clones, about 87% of them present only once. The receptor comes from a human donor in a cohort sampled during active COVID-19. Specimen: peripheral blood. The chain is built from TRBV5-4 and TRBJ2-5; 11 nucleotides align to TRBD2. The CDR3, as DNA: TGTGCCAGCAGCTTGGATGGTAGCGGGGGGGAAGAGACCCAGTACTTC. It encodes CASSLDGSGGEETQYF.